These 19 T cell receptor beta chains came from one sample sequenced in a study of post-analysis software for immune sequencing data. Whole-study findings and limits: Patients showed TRBV5-6, TRBV5-1 and TRBV20-1 among roughly five TRBV segments more frequent than in controls.

Unique molecular identifiers had been added to the TCR beta cDNA libraries. MiXCR, run by TCRdb on the PCR reads, gives a single entry per CDR3 protein. This sample has over 150,000 distinct CDR3 sequences, with 30% found just once. Their specific antigens are unknown. The sample was blood. These receptors were collected from a girl under 18 with multiple sclerosis.

The rearrangement joins TRBV12-3 or TRBV12-4 to TRBJ2-1; 9 bases align to TRBD2. There are 17 residues in the CDR3. J gave up 0 bases and V 4 bases, and 7 bases lay outside the gene matches. The CDR3 nucleotides read TGTGCCAGCAGTTACGGACTAGCGTCGAGCTCCTACAATGAGCAGTTCTTC. It yields the protein CASSYGLASSSYNEQFF.

The V call is TRBV7-3, the J call TRBJ2-7, with 9 bases aligning to TRBD1. V lost 3 bases to trimming and J lost 8 bases; unmatched junction nucleotides: 5. The CDR3 runs 13 residues. CDR1 is SGHTA, CDR2 FQGTGA, per germline. The CDR3 coding sequence is TGTGCCAGCAGCTTGGGACAGGGATACAAGCAGTACTTC. This encodes CASSLGQGYKQYF.

This clonotype was seen a handful of times. The chain links TRBV20-1 to TRBJ2-1, with TRBD1 matching 8 bases. Germline CDR1 reads DFQATT; CDR2 reads SNEGSKA (reference sequence). CDR3 length: 15 residues. Unmatched junction bases numbered 12, after V lost 5 bases and J lost 6 bases. The CDR3 loop is CSAHSSGQEFNEQFF. CDR3 bases: TGCAGTGCTCACTCGTCGGGACAGGAGTTCAATGAGCAGTTCTTC.

This clonotype was recorded a few times. The rearrangement joins TRBV28 to TRBJ2-1; D call uncertain. The V end lost 7 bases, the J end lost 12 bases, and 13 bases lay between the germline ends. Germline lookup yields CDR1 MDHEN and CDR2 SYDVKM. The CDR3 covers 11 residues. DNA for the CDR3: TGTGCCAGCACCATACTTGATGGGCAGTTCTTC. It translates to CASTILDGQFF.

V usage is TRBV29-1 and J usage is TRBJ2-7; D is unclear. V was pared by 4 bases and J by 1 base, with 8 bases between. Germline V lookup: CDR1 SQVTM, CDR2 ANQGSEA. The CDR3 has 12 amino acids. The CDR3, as DNA: TGCAGCGTTGTTAAGGATTCCTACGAGCAGTACTTC. Its protein is CSVVKDSYEQYF.

This chain uses TRBV7-7 with TRBJ1-5, with 11 bases matching TRBD1. Germline V gives CDR1 SSHAT, CDR2 FNYEAQ (reference sequence). This CDR3 contains 12 residues. The CDR3 loop reads CAWDRGYRPQHF. CDR3 DNA: TGTGCTTGGGACAGGGGGTATCGGCCCCAGCATTTT.

The chain joins TRBV21-1 to TRBJ2-7; the table's TRBD2 call for D was not verified on the DNA. TRBV21-1 is described as a pseudogene. The CDR3 contains 13 residues. The CDR3 region has the DNA TGTGCCAGCAGCAAAGAGGCGGGGTACGAGCAGTACTTC. Residues: CASSKEAGYEQYF.

This clonotype was seen a few times. This chain links TRBV24-1 with TRBJ2-1; D remains unclear. The J call may be incorrect, as the DNA end agrees better with TRBJ2-7. The CDR3 is made up of 16 amino acids. CDR1 KGHDR and CDR2 SFDVKD come from the germline V gene. CDR3 DNA: TGTGCCACCAGTGCCCAGGACGTCAGCTCCTACAATGAGCAGTACTTC. This codes for CATSAQDVSSYNEQYF.

In its sample, this clonotype was seen many times. This chain's CDR3 is CASSPAPNSYNEQFF. In DNA, the CDR3 is TGTGCCAGCAGCCCCGCACCCAACTCCTACAATGAGCAGTTCTTC. This rearrangement joins TRBV7-3 to TRBJ2-1; D unresolved. V was pared by 5 bases and J by 0 bases, with 11 bases between. CDR1 SGHTA and CDR2 FQGTGA come from the germline V gene. The CDR3 is made up of 15 amino acids.

Remarks on this clonotype: A much bigger clone sits one base away, suggesting this may be a read error. The gene calls are TRBV7-8 and TRBJ2-1; 10 bases agree with TRBD2. The CDR3 sequence is 17 residues long. From germline, CDR1 is SGHVS and CDR2 FQNEAQ. The DNA of the CDR3 is TGTGCCAGCAGCTTAGCGGAGCGGGAGGGACTATACAATCAGCAGTTCTTC. Translated: CASSLAEREGLYNQQFF.

This clonotype has at least ten counts. This sequence joins TRBV7-2 and TRBJ2-1; TRBD2 matches 8 bases. Germline CDR1 and CDR2: SGHTA and FQGNSA. The V gene end was trimmed by 7 bases and the J gene end by 4 bases; junction bases not matched to a gene: 15. The CDR3 runs to 17 residues. The CDR3 here is CASTIEDLIAGYNEQFF. In DNA, the CDR3 is TGTGCCAGCACGATTGAGGATCTCATAGCGGGATACAATGAGCAGTTCTTC.

In regard to this clonotype: This may arise from a read error, as a much more abundant clone is one base away. The chain has TRBV7-3 and TRBJ2-1; D is unresolved. CDR3 length equals 13 residues. Germline values: CDR1 SGHTA, CDR2 FQGTGA. The CDR3 region has the DNA TGTGCCAGCATCTTAACCCTCGACAATGAGCAGTTCTTC. Translating gives CASILTLDNEQFF. Full variable domain (outside the CDR3, taken from reference TRBV7-3 and TRBJ2-1): GAGVSQTPSNKVTEKGKYVELRCDPISGHTALYWYRQSLGQGPEFLIYFQGTGAADDSGLPNDRFFAVRPEGSVSTLKIQRTERGDSAVYLCASILTLDNEQFFGPGTRLTVL.

The chain carries TRBV5-5 and TRBJ1-6; no definite D call. The CDR3 spans 17 residues. The germline V gene has CDR1 SGHKS and CDR2 YYEKEE (reference sequence). V was shortened by 1 base and J by 5 bases, with 16 bases between the two germline ends. Written as DNA, the CDR3 is TGTGCCAGCAGCTTGAGACTTTCTCAACCGCATAATTCACCCCTCCACTTT. Translating gives CASSLRLSQPHNSPLHF. Based on the CDR3 plus reference TRBV5-5 and TRBJ1-6, the full variable domain is DAGVTQSPTHLIKTRGQQVTLRCSPISGHKSVSWYQQVLGQGPQFIFQYYEKEERGRGNFPDRFSARQFPNYSSELNVNALLLGDSALYLCASSLRLSQPHNSPLHFGNGTRLTVT.

In this sample, this clonotype turned up many times. V gene TRBV12-3 or TRBV12-4 combines with J gene TRBJ1-5; D gene uncertain. Trimming pared 3 bases from V and 5 bases from J, leaving 8 bases between. The CDR3 length is 13 residues. CDR3 in DNA: TGTGCCAGCAGTTTTAAGGTTTATCAGCCCCAGCATTTT. It specifies CASSFKVYQPQHF.

In this sample, this clonotype turned up a few times. The rearrangement uses TRBV5-1 and TRBJ2-5; D call uncertain. The CDR3 has 14 amino acids. Deletions cut 3 bases from V and 4 bases from J, with 13 bases between. Germline V CDR1 and CDR2: SGHRS, YFSETQ. The CDR3 bases are TGCGCCAGCAGCTCCCGGGTGCAGGCAGAGACCCAGTACTTC. Its translation is CASSSRVQAETQYF.

This clonotype was seen at least ten times. The J gene is TRBJ2-3, the V gene TRBV9; D is possibly TRBD1 (6 bases). Trimming took 3 bases from V and 2 from J, leaving 13 bases between them. The CDR3 runs 15 residues. Germline V gene data show CDR1 as SGDLS and CDR2 as YYNGEE. Here the CDR3 reads CASSGRQVTTDTQYF. The CDR3 DNA reads as TGTGCCAGCAGCGGAAGACAGGTGACCACAGATACGCAGTATTTT.

This clonotype was seen repeatedly, ten times or more. V usage is TRBV29-1 and J usage is TRBJ2-7; 13 nucleotides match TRBD2. Germline lookup yields CDR1 SQVTM and CDR2 ANQGSEA. CDR3 length equals 17 residues. With 4 bases clipped from V and 1 base from J, the junction kept 10 bases outside the gene matches. CDR3 protein: CSVVTSGRGVFSYEQYF. The CDR3 DNA follows: TGCAGCGTTGTTACTAGCGGGAGGGGCGTGTTTTCCTACGAGCAGTACTTC.

V usage is TRBV24-1 and J usage is TRBJ1-5; D gene ambiguous. The CDR3 consists of 13 residues. The V gene lost 3 bases and the J gene lost 4 bases, with 6 bases spanning the gap. The germline V gene encodes CDR1 KGHDR and CDR2 SFDVKD. The CDR3 loop reads CATSDRQNQPQHF. The CDR3 DNA sequence: TGTGCCACCAGTGATCGGCAGAATCAGCCCCAGCATTTT.

This clonotype has at least ten counts. V usage is TRBV11-2 and J usage is TRBJ2-7; D gene unclear. Germline V gives CDR1 SGHAT, CDR2 FQNNGV. V lost 6 bases and J 4 bases, leaving 13 bases between the germline ends. There are 13 residues in the CDR3. The CDR3 region has the DNA TGTGCCAGCAGTAGGGTCCCGACGTACGAGCAGTACTTC. Residues: CASSRVPTYEQYF.